Here is one T cell receptor beta chain with its context. Its antigen is still unknown. The V gene's germline CDR1 is MDHEN and CDR2 SYDVKM. This CDR3 has 15 residues. Trimming removed 3 bases from V and 0 bases from J, with 8 bases in between. The entry originates in a study of cytomegalovirus exposure and HLA in healthy donors. The study, taken as a whole, reports: Most observed TCR sequences were rare, whereas some public TCRs were detected in many donors. Associated with cytomegalovirus, according to the listing, were 164 TCR beta chains.

Separation from the roughly 670-subject first cohort characterized the approximately 120-subject validation cohort, to which the donors belonged. Using immunoSEQ multiplex PCR, the repertoire was profiled, and TCRdb retains in-frame clones only, with some absent. Of a few hundred thousand clones listed, 65% to 90% are singletons. The TCR comes from a woman aged 18-29 years in good health and CMV-seronegative. This sequence joins TRBV28 and TRBJ1-4; the D is unclear. The specimen was PBMCs. The CDR3 reads CASSFMRATNEKLFF. Here the CDR3 DNA reads TGTGCCAGCAGTTTTATGAGGGCAACTAATGAAAAACTGTTTTTT. The full variable domain, in which reference TRBV28 and TRBJ1-4 provide the parts outside the CDR3, is DVKVTQSSRYLVKRTGEKVFLECVQDMDHENMFWYRQDPGLGLRLIYFSYDVKMKEKGDIPEGYSVSREKKERFSLILESASTNQTSMYLCASSFMRATNEKLFFGSGTQLSVL.